The present entry profiles one T cell receptor beta chain with its context. This clone has only a few counts. Its specific antigen is unknown. Nothing much larger sits one base from this clone, and base qualities are not available. Library preparation was by the immunoSEQ multiplex PCR assay. A mixture of 60 forward primers for TCR Vbeta segments and 13 reverse primers for TCR Jbeta segments was used in the multiplex PCR. Amplification of the CDR3 region of rearranged TCR beta genes was performed with a multiplex PCR assay on genomic DNA. On the Illumina HiSeq System, the amplified TCR beta libraries were sequenced as 87-base-pair reads. On the study's bioinformatics: A later analysis counted about 80 million unique TCR beta chains across the 650 to 700 repertoires, and some 11 million of these chains were shared by at least two donors. Raw reads were error-corrected and collapsed into unique sequences with a nearest-neighbor algorithm that merged closely related sequences to remove PCR and sequencing errors. To assign V, D and J gene segments, CDR3 sequences were aligned to IMGT reference sequences. For a sequence to be retained, a match of at least six nucleotides to both a V gene segment and a J gene segment was required. Rearrangements were called productive when the CDR3 lacked stop codons and stayed in frame with V and J; all others were non-productive. CDR3 was defined by IMGT convention, running from the second conserved V-encoded cysteine to the conserved J-encoded phenylalanine. The earlier analysis of about 590 of the donors excluded sequences that lacked an unambiguous match to a single V gene segment. An earlier analysis of 587 of the donors called V segments functional above 56.7% productive rearrangements and segregating when the between-donor standard deviation exceeded 5%. To diagnose cytomegalovirus status from the catalog of TCR beta chain sequences, a statistical classification framework was built. A later analysis assigned V and J genes by comparing TCR nucleotide sequences with IMGT/GENE-DB human TR gene sequences. Using the TCRdist pipeline, a later analysis assigned CDR3 sequences along with most-parsimonious VDJ recombination scenarios. A later analysis defined each TCR beta chain by its CDR3 amino acid sequence plus V-gene family, and excluded reads lacking a unique V-gene family. In a later analysis, around 650 highly shared, low-generation-probability nucleotide sequences were removed to address suspected cross-contamination and a sequencing artifact. For each public chain, a later analysis derived a clonal expansion index from normalized ranks of inferred template counts within each repertoire. In a later analysis, generation probabilities were computed with a VDJ recombination model fitted to out-of-frame rearrangements, and the resulting probabilities were checked against IGoR. Hypergeometric tests were used in a later analysis to score TCR-TCR, TCR-HLA and TCR-CMV co-occurrence, with a repertoire-size bias correction applied to the TCR pairs. A later analysis estimated false discovery rates by permuting HLA or CMV assignments 20 times. In a later analysis, co-occurring TCRs were grouped using DBSCAN, with TCRdist sequence similarity added in when clustering inside HLA-allele-positive subsets. For co-occurrence clustering, repertoires with fewer than 30,000 or more than 120,000 public chains were excluded, along with 5 or 6 repertoires with anomalous nucleotide sharing. Drawn from immuneACCESS, this table holds only the in-frame rearrangements with V and J called that TCRdb kept. Clones are partly lost; checked studies trace under half to an unresolved V gene and leave the rest unexplained. That table supplies the V and J calls and clone size; D and trimming were determined from the DNA. This sample gives 100,000 to 150,000 clones in total; roughly 80% of them show up just once. Together, the top ten hold around 1.2% of the sample.

The record originates from a study of cytomegalovirus exposure and HLA in healthy donors (dated by TCRdb to about 2017). General notes on the study: An earlier analysis of approximately 640 of the donors reported 250 to 350 Gb of sequence data and 100 million to 130 million unique TCR beta sequences from about 179 million T cells. Along with the approximately 700-subject first cohort, a separate validation cohort of over a hundred different subjects was used. Typing coverage differed by locus: A, B, C, DRB1 and DQB1 were typed in about 620-630 donors, DQA1 in 522, DPA1 in approximately 610, and DPB1 in 400 to 480. A later analysis re-examined previously published TCR beta repertoires from 600 to 700 donors and added high-resolution HLA genotyping to investigate patterns of TCR occurrence. Class I and class II HLA loci were covered by the typing at four-digit resolution. Several DR-DQ haplotypes were handled as single units for association and clustering because linkage in the cohort was strong. The aim of the study was to test whether cataloging public T cell receptors could identify signatures of past pathogen exposure. In the later analysis, no new phenotypic data were used to find candidate immune exposures; instead, reliance was placed on TCR beta sequences and their occurrence across donors. Using immunosequencing, the study profiled T cell repertoires from 500 to 800 subjects and related those repertoires to cytomegalovirus serostatus. Among about 410 genotyped donors of the cohort, an average of approximately 240,000 unique TCR beta nucleotide sequences was sequenced per donor, of which roughly 18% were non-productive. The genetic ancestry cluster associated with self-reported Caucasian donors included about 84% of the roughly 410 genotyped donors. Donor age, sex, ethnicity and CMV serostatus were collected together with the repertoire data. The study combined high-throughput TCR immunosequencing, statistical association of individual TCRs with disease status, and machine learning to predict cytomegalovirus infection status. An earlier analysis of roughly 580 of the donors used high-throughput TCR beta sequencing to judge whether each TCR beta V gene segment behaved as functional or pseudogenic. A later genetic analysis used genome-wide SNP genotypes for about 60% of the roughly 700 donors, treating that subset as a discovery cohort. Every discovery cohort repertoire had been produced on one sequencing platform. Roughly 300 gigabases of sequencing data and around 80 million unique TCR sequences made up an early release that covered approximately 700 HLA-typed donors. General study outcomes and caveats: A further reported finding was that TCR beta sequences accurately predicted the HLA-A and HLA-B alleles for most subjects in the first cohort. HLA typing was unavailable for some donors at each locus, so association tests used only the typed subset. The presence/absence analyses assumed that sequencing depth was roughly uniform across donors, and that assumption may not be true. In a later analysis, HLA-associated TCR beta chains showed more clonal expansion and lower generation probabilities than non-associated chains that were equally common. In a later analysis, several top co-occurrence clusters were reported to appear linked to parvovirus B19, influenza, CMV and Epstein-Barr virus. A later analysis found that most CMV-associated TCR beta chains appeared HLA-restricted, with HLA associations seemingly driven largely by CMV exposure. The study gave a list of about 170 TCR beta chains associated with cytomegalovirus. In vitro tests confirmed that a few of the cytomegalovirus-associated TCR beta chains recognize cytomegalovirus antigens. Linkage disequilibrium might explain the correlated functional status among segregating V segments, but an unknown experimental factor could not be excluded. In a later analysis, some 18,000 TCR beta sequences were associated with specific HLA alleles at a false discovery rate of 0.05. Strong co-occurrence of HLA alleles, especially DR and DQ, made assigning TCR associations to individual alleles difficult. In a later genetic analysis, fewer N-insertions in productive TCRs were reported among donors in an Asian-associated ancestry cluster than the roughly 700-donor mean. Broadly in line with IMGT annotations, most TCR beta V segments showed up in productive rearrangements about 90% or about 30% of the time in an earlier analysis of 450 to 750 of the donors. In a later analysis, TCR association rates were found to vary across HLA loci, with the most associated TCRs seen for DRB1 alleles and the fewest for HLA-C alleles. In this cohort, only TCR beta chains were sequenced, and detectable features were limited by the absence of alpha or paired-chain data. CMV serostatus was the only immune exposure information available for the cohort. A group of highly shared sequence variants was considered likely to be a technical artifact of the sequencing pipeline. Because the 87-base-pair reads could not distinguish some IMGT-functional V segments, including TRBV6-2 and TRBV6-3, those segments were excluded. Cytomegalovirus status was reported to be diagnosed by the classifier with high specificity and sensitivity in both the original and validation cohorts. The authors suggested that the approach could potentially be generalized to other disease states and immunological phenotypes. In a later genetic analysis, a missense DCLRE1C variant was associated with V-gene and J-gene trimming of TCR beta chains, and the association was replicated in an independent cohort. Because counts were too low, 15 to 20 rarely observed V segments, including chromosome 9 orphons, were left out of the earlier analysis of about 500 of the donors. Across donors, most TCR sequences were observed very rarely, whereas some public TCRs were present in many individuals.

The V end loses 9 bases and the J end loses 3 bases, and a stretch of 12 bases separates them. The germline V gene (reference sequence) provides CDR1 SEHNR and CDR2 FQNEAQ. There are 14 amino acids in the CDR3, from cysteine to phenylalanine inclusive. The sequence is cut down to CDR3 DNA, 42 bases in frame from base 1. In total, roughly 670 healthy bone marrow donors made up the cohort. At the time of sampling, all cohort members were nominally healthy, though unrecorded immune exposures were likely present. The donor was CMV seronegative and belonged to the group of 352 seronegative cohort members. Each donor provided a peripheral blood sample, and peripheral blood mononuclear cells were used for TCR beta sequencing. The Qiagen DNeasy Blood Extraction Kit was used to extract genomic DNA from the blood cell samples.

Sequencing was performed on PBMCs. The rearrangement joined TRBV7-9 to TRBJ2-6; a tentative D match to TRBD2 spans 5 bases. This receptor was identified in a girl aged 2 to 10 in good health and CMV-seronegative. The bases read TGTGCCAGGCCAAAAGAGGGTGGGGCCAACGTCCTGACTTTC. Its translation reads: CARPKEGGANVLTF.